This TCR beta chain was captured in a study of preoperative IRX-2 immunotherapy in early breast cancer. This table comes from immunoSEQ multiplex PCR, and its TCRdb copy is limited to in-frame clones, with some not included. The repertoire holds under 20,000 clones, approximately 80% seen once, with roughly 1.1% in the top ten. The treatment is: preoperative locoregional IRX-2 cytokine immunotherapy. This phase Ib study tested locoregional IRX-2 cytokine immunotherapy given before surgery. Per germline, CDR1 KGHSH and CDR2 LQKENI. This CDR3 has 15 amino acids. Trimming cost V 3 bases and J 4 bases, with 12 bases left between them.

This chain uses TRBV18 with TRBJ1-4, with D unclear. The sequencing used lymph node tissue, collected after IRX-2 immunotherapy. The receptor comes from a human donor with breast cancer. CDR3 nucleotide sequence: TGTGCCAGCTCACCGTCTGGGCAGTATAATGAAAAACTGTTTTTT. Protein sequence: CASSPSGQYNEKLFF.